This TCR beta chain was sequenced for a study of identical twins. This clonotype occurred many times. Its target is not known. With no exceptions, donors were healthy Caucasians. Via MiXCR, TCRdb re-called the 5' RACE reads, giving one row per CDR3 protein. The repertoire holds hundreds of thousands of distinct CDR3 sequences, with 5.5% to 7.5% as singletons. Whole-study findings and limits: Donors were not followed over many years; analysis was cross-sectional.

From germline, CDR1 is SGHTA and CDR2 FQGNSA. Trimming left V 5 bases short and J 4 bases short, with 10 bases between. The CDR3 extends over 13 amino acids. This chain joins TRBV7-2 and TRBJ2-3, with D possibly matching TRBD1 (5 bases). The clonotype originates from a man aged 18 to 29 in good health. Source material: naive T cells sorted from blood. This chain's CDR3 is CASSLGAPDTQYF. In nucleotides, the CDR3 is TGTGCCAGCAGCCTAGGGGCGCCAGATACGCAGTATTTT.